This record covers a single T cell receptor beta chain. What it binds is not known. The data were obtained in a study of cytomegalovirus exposure and HLA in healthy donors. The CDR3 sequence is 15 residues long. Trimming removed 3 bases from V and 1 base from J; junction bases left unmatched: 4. CDR1 is SGHDT and CDR2 is YYEEEE in the germline V gene. PCR amplification relied on 60 Vbeta primers (plus 13 Jbeta primers). Repertoires were generated with immunoSEQ multiplex PCR, while TCRdb's copy carries only in-frame clones and drops some. Of some 200,000 clones detected, approximately 80% appear once; the ten largest clones hold about 0.1%. Study-level points and caveats: Relative to the approximately 630-donor mean, N-insertions were reportedly fewer in an Asian-associated ancestry cluster in a later analysis. A cluster of highly shared sequence variants was likely a sequencing artifact. For most TCR beta V segments, an earlier analysis put the productive rate at about 90% or about 30% of the time. Most CMV-associated TCR beta chains were later found to appear HLA-restricted.

This chain connects TRBV5-6 to TRBJ2-3; TRBD2 agrees at 8 bases. The clonotype originates from a boy aged 2 to 10 in good health and CMV-seronegative. Material: PBMCs. The CDR3: CASSWTSTGTDTQYF. CDR3 coding DNA: TGTGCCAGCAGCTGGACTAGCACTGGCACAGATACGCAGTATTTT.